This T cell receptor (beta chain) was sequenced in a study of tumor and adjacent non-tumor tissue in lung cancer. Study background: Patients comprised about a dozen adenocarcinoma, a couple of squamous cell carcinoma and 1 small cell lung cancer.

In germline, CDR1 is SGHRS, CDR2 YFSETQ. CDR3 length: 16 residues. The V end lost 5 bases, the J end lost 2 bases, and 14 bases lay between the germline ends. Three rounds of nested PCR, following a modified ARM-PCR protocol, produced the TCRbeta library. TCRdb recomputed calls from the multiplex PCR reads with MiXCR, one row per CDR3 protein. This table holds 77,000 or so distinct CDR3 sequences, 60% to 85% found once. In regard to this clonotype: Its antigen is currently unknown. The CDR3 ends on some other residue instead of the conserved phenylalanine or tryptophan, so this is likely a read error.

Study-level findings and limits: Tumor tissue had significantly higher TCR diversity than normal lung.

The template was RNA from unsorted bulk tissue. The rearrangement uses TRBV5-1 and TRBJ2-6, with D possibly matching TRBD2 (6 bases). This TCR derives from a woman in her 50s with non-small cell lung cancer. The material sequenced was lung tumor tissue. CDR3 sequence (DNA): TGCGCCAGCAGGCGGGACGCCGGCCCTGGGGCCAACGTCCTGACTCTC. Translating gives CASRRDAGPGANVLTL.